The present entry profiles one T cell receptor beta chain with its context. A much larger clonotype is one base distant, so this may be a read error. For CDR3 and TCR beta VDJ profiling, genomic DNA was the template used. TCRdb re-called the reads through MiXCR, storing one row per CDR3 protein. Among 150,000 to 200,000 distinct CDR3 sequences listed, approximately 48% were seen once. These data originate in a study of CD8+CD57+ T cells in acquired aplastic anemia. The sequenced patients had an expansion of CD8+CD57+ cells seen by flow cytometry. Germline-derived CDR1 and CDR2 are SGHTA and FQGTGA. The CDR3 covers 15 residues. Trimming left V 5 bases short and J 1 base short, with 11 bases between.

The receptor was derived from a human donor with aplastic anemia. The sequencing input was sorted CD4+, CD8+, or CD8+CD57+ T cells (not recorded which) from PBMCs. V is TRBV7-3 and J is TRBJ1-4, with a possible D match to TRBD1 (5 bases). The chain's CDR3 is CASSPYGGTNEKLFF. DNA of the CDR3: TGTGCCAGCAGCCCCTACGGGGGAACTAATGAAAAACTGTTTTTT.